One and the same sample provided the 25 T cell receptor beta chains below, sequenced in a study of T-cell memory formation after mild COVID-19. From the 5' RACE reads, TCRdb called clonotypes with MiXCR, one entry per CDR3 protein. The sample holds about 430,000 distinct CDR3 sequences, over 15% seen once. The specimen sequenced was PBMCs or a T cell subset sorted from them (not recorded which). Receptor source: a man between 18 and 29 years old who had mild COVID-19 (a few samples of this study predate the infection). Cell type and time point are not known.

This clonotype has ten or more counts. The chain combines TRBV11-3 with TRBJ2-2, with TRBD1 as a possible D gene (6 bases). Trimming cost V 4 bases and J 0 bases, with 9 bases left between them. The CDR3 extends over 15 amino acids. Germline loops: CDR1 SGHNT, CDR2 YENEEA. The CDR3 loop reads CASSYGTTNTGELFF. Here the CDR3 DNA reads TGTGCCAGCAGCTACGGGACAACGAACACCGGGGAGCTGTTTTTT.

The table lists this clonotype with a few counts. This sequence may be a read error, since a much larger clone differs from it by one base. The rearrangement joins TRBV7-2 to TRBJ1-3; a possible D gene is TRBD1 (5 bases). V lost 0 bases, J lost 3 bases, and 12 bases lay in between. The germline gives CDR1 SGHTA, CDR2 FQGNSA. This CDR3 spans 16 amino acids. CDR3 bases: TGTGCCAGCAGCTTAGCGGTCGGGACGGGTGGAAACACCATATATTTT. It translates to CASSLAVGTGGNTIYF. The full variable domain, rest sourced from reference TRBV7-2 and TRBJ1-3, is GAGVSQSPSNKVTEKGKDVELRCDPISGHTALYWYRQSLGQGLEFLIYFQGNSAPDKSGLPSDRFSAERTGGSVSTLTIQRTQQEDSAVYLCASSLAVGTGGNTIYFGEGSWLTVV.

This clonotype was observed many times. The chain is built from TRBV7-2 and TRBJ2-5, with D perhaps given as TRBD1 or TRBD2 (6 bases each). CDR3 length: 15 amino acids. The V and J ends lost 1 base and 1 base respectively, with 10 bases between them. Germline V gene lookup returns CDR1 SGHTA and CDR2 FQGNSA. The CDR3 sequence is CASSLGGGPQETQYF. CDR3 coding DNA: TGTGCCAGCAGCTTAGGTGGGGGGCCCCAAGAGACCCAGTACTTC.

The J gene is TRBJ2-1, the V gene TRBV7-8; D is unclear. V was pared by 3 bases and J by 0 bases, with 12 bases between. The CDR3 sequence is 16 residues long. Germline CDR1 SGHVS, CDR2 FQNEAQ. CDR3 nucleotide sequence: TGTGCCAGCAGCTTCAGATATCTGAGCTCCTACAATGAGCAGTTCTTC. Translating it yields CASSFRYLSSYNEQFF.

This clonotype occurred a few times. The V call is TRBV7-3, the J call TRBJ2-6; D is ambiguous. The CDR3 extends over 14 amino acids. Germline values: CDR1 SGHTA, CDR2 FQGTGA. Between the trimmed V and J ends, which lost 5 bases and 5 bases, there was a span of 10 bases. The chain's CDR3 is CASSLIFRANVLTF. The CDR3 DNA reads as TGTGCCAGCAGCCTCATCTTCCGGGCCAACGTCCTGACTTTC.

This clonotype was recorded a few times. This chain uses TRBV7-6 with TRBJ2-3; D is unclear. Germline-derived CDR1 and CDR2 are SGHVS and FNYEAQ. The CDR3 is 12 residues long. Trimming removed 5 bases from V and 14 bases from J, with 17 bases in between. CDR3 in amino acids: CASSPSVARLYF. Written as DNA, the CDR3 is TGTGCCAGCAGCCCATCGGTGGCCCGGTTGTATTTT.

The chain links TRBV5-5 to TRBJ1-4, with D maybe TRBD1 (6 bases). Looked up from germline, CDR1 is SGHKS and CDR2 is YYEKEE (reference sequence). This CDR3 has 14 amino acids. The V gene lost 0 bases and the J gene lost 7 bases, with 10 bases spanning the gap. DNA of the CDR3: TGTGCCAGCAGCTTGGGAGGGGGGAGTGAAAAACTGTTTTTT. This gives the protein CASSLGGGSEKLFF.

The CDR3 protein is CASSQGLAGVADTQYF. CDR3 coding DNA: TGTGCCAGCAGCCAGGGACTAGCGGGGGTTGCAGATACGCAGTATTTT. The V and J genes are TRBV7-3 and TRBJ2-3, with TRBD2 matching 14 bases. The length of the CDR3 is 16 residues. V shed 5 bases, J shed 4 bases, and the junction held 5 bases outside the gene matches. Germline V gene sequence: CDR1 SGHTA, CDR2 FQGTGA.

V and J are TRBV14 and TRBJ2-7; D is uncertain. Germline lookup yields CDR1 SGHDN and CDR2 FVKESK. The CDR3 covers 12 residues. Trimming took 1 base from V and 6 from J, leaving 7 bases between them. DNA for the CDR3: TGTGCCAGCAGCCAAGGGACGAGCGAGCAGTACTTC. Encoded protein: CASSQGTSEQYF.

V gene TRBV29-1 combines with J gene TRBJ2-6, with 7 bases fitting TRBD1. Germline CDR1 reads SQVTM; CDR2 reads ANQGSEA. The CDR3 has 18 amino acids. Trimming took 4 bases from V and 0 from J; bases not matched to a gene: 12. Written as DNA, the CDR3 is TGCAGCGTTGTGGGGACAGCGCAGACCCACTCTGGGGCCAACGTCCTGACTTTC. Amino acid sequence: CSVVGTAQTHSGANVLTF.

The chain couples TRBV6-2 or TRBV6-3 to TRBJ2-5; 8 nucleotides agree with TRBD2. CDR3 length equals 16 residues. J was trimmed by 4 bases and V by 5 bases; bases with no gene match: 12. Germline assignment: CDR1 MNHEY and CDR2 SVGEGT. The CDR3 here is CASSHGGRGDGETQYF. Here the CDR3 DNA reads TGTGCCAGCAGTCACGGAGGGCGGGGGGATGGAGAGACCCAGTACTTC.

This clonotype was detected only a few times. The V call is TRBV5-1, the J call TRBJ2-7; D is perhaps TRBD1 (6 bases). The CDR3 loop spans 14 amino acids. The ends were cut back, 2 bases at V and 2 bases at J, with 11 bases in the middle. Germline V gene lookup returns CDR1 SGHRS and CDR2 YFSETQ. The CDR3 reads CASSLPGATYEQYF. CDR3 DNA: TGCGCCAGCAGCTTACCAGGGGCTACCTACGAGCAGTACTTC.

J is TRBJ2-2 and V is TRBV29-1; a weak D match, TRBD1 (6 bases). The CDR3 consists of 13 residues. V lost 4 bases and J lost 5, with 11 bases in between. CDR1 and CDR2 from the germline V gene are SQVTM and ANQGSEA. Here the CDR3 DNA reads TGCAGCGTTGGGGCAGGGGTTACCGGGGAGCTGTTTTTT. It encodes CSVGAGVTGELFF.

CDR3 amino acids: CATSATGVTSTDTQYF. CDR3 in DNA: TGTGCCACCAGCGCGACAGGGGTTACTAGCACAGATACGCAGTATTTT. The chain joins TRBV24-1 to TRBJ2-3, with TRBD1 matching over 8 bases. Germline V CDR1 and CDR2: KGHDR, SFDVKD. The J segment lost 0 bases and the V segment lost 7 bases, leaving 8 bases of the junction unmatched. The CDR3 runs 16 residues.

The gene calls are TRBV20-1 and TRBJ2-3; D gene uncertain. V dropped 6 bases and J dropped 4 bases, with 8 bases sitting between them. The CDR3 runs to 11 residues. CDR1 DFQATT and CDR2 SNEGSKA come from the germline V gene (reference sequence). CDR3 sequence reads: CSAPMPDTQYF. CDR3 DNA sequence: TGCAGTGCCCCTATGCCAGATACGCAGTATTTT.

This clonotype turned up a few times. This chain uses TRBV5-1 with TRBJ2-3; D gene uncertain. V gave up 7 bases and J gave up 0 bases, with 12 bases separating them. Per germline, CDR1 SGHRS and CDR2 YFSETQ. The CDR3 consists of 14 residues. CDR3 nucleotides: TGCGCCAGCTCACAAGGTCAAAGCACAGATACGCAGTATTTT. Its translation is CASSQGQSTDTQYF.

The V and J genes are TRBV12-3 or TRBV12-4 and TRBJ1-2; 11 bases fit TRBD1. This CDR3 has 16 residues. Trimming at V came to 4 bases and at J to 2 bases, leaving 6 bases not matched to a gene. The chain's CDR3 is CASSSWDRGRNYGYTF. The CDR3 DNA reads TGTGCCAGCAGTTCCTGGGACAGGGGGAGAAACTATGGCTACACCTTC.

This clonotype appeared many times. The chain links TRBV7-9 to TRBJ1-1; D is unclear. CDR1 is SEHNR and CDR2 is FQNEAQ in the germline V gene (reference sequence). Trimming removed 5 bases at V and 3 bases at J, with 16 bases between. The CDR3 runs to 15 residues. CDR3 DNA sequence: TGTGCCAGCAGCCGAAAAGGGTACGCCGACACTGAAGCTTTCTTT. The encoded protein is CASSRKGYADTEAFF.

V is TRBV4-3 and J is TRBJ1-5; the D gene is possibly TRBD1 (5 bases). The CDR3 spans 14 residues. The germline gives CDR1 LGHNA, CDR2 YSLEER. V lost 4 bases, J lost 4 bases, and 11 bases lay in between. The CDR3 spells CASSPRRGNQPQHF. The CDR3 DNA follows: TGCGCCAGCAGCCCTCGGAGGGGAAATCAGCCCCAGCATTTT.

V usage is TRBV4-2 and J usage is TRBJ2-3; 14 bases fit TRBD2. The CDR3 is 17 amino acids. Germline values: CDR1 LGHNA, CDR2 YNFKEQ. V was clipped by 1 base and J by 2 bases; unmatched bases: 2. In nucleotides, the CDR3 is TGTGCCAGCAGCCAAGGGGGACTAGCGGGGGTCACAGATACGCAGTATTTT. Translating it yields CASSQGGLAGVTDTQYF.

This clonotype has only a few counts. A read error may account for a junction end that differs from germline. The chain recombines TRBV28 with TRBJ1-1; D perhaps matches TRBD1 (5 bases). The germline CDR1 and CDR2 sequences are MDHEN and SYDVKM. This CDR3 is 10 amino acids long. The CDR3 DNA reads as TGCGCGACGGGGCTCAGAGAAGCTTTCTTT. Translation gives CATGLREAFF. The variable domain in full, with the rest retrieved from reference TRBV28 and TRBJ1-1, is DVKVTQSSRYLVKRTGEKVFLECVQDMDHENMFWYRQDPGLGLRLIYFSYDVKMKEKGDIPEGYSVSREKKERFSLILESASTNQTSMYLCATGLREAFFGQGTRLTVV.

This clonotype turned up a few times. The chain links TRBV12-3 or TRBV12-4 to TRBJ2-3; 7 bases are shared with TRBD1. The CDR3 is 14 amino acids. With V trimmed by 6 bases and J by 3 bases, 6 bases remained unmatched. Written as DNA, the CDR3 is TGTGCCAGCAGCTATGACAGGGCAACAGATACGCAGTATTTT. It codes for CASSYDRATDTQYF.

In this sample, this clonotype turned up a few times. The CDR3 protein is CASTSRGRQPQHF. CDR3 sequence (DNA): TGTGCCAGCACAAGCAGGGGTCGTCAGCCCCAGCATTTT. The chain joins TRBV14 to TRBJ1-5, with D possibly matching TRBD1 (6 bases). This CDR3 contains 13 residues. Germline V lookup: CDR1 SGHDN, CDR2 FVKESK. The V gene lost 7 bases and the J gene lost 6 bases, with 13 bases spanning the gap.

This clonotype was picked up many times. The rearrangement joins TRBV9 to TRBJ2-2, with D unresolved. V lost 4 bases to trimming and J lost 4 bases, with 8 bases between them. Germline loops: CDR1 SGDLS, CDR2 YYNGEE. The CDR3 length is 13 residues. The DNA for the CDR3 is TGTGCCAGCAGCTCTCGAGCCACCGGGGAGCTGTTTTTT. This encodes CASSSRATGELFF.

This chain connects TRBV10-2 to TRBJ2-5; 8 bases line up with TRBD2. This CDR3 has 15 amino acids. The germline V gene encodes CDR1 WSHSY and CDR2 SAAADI. Trimming at V came to 1 base and at J to 11 bases, leaving 12 bases not matched to a gene. The CDR3 is CASSELSGGYNEQYF. The CDR3, as DNA: TGCGCCAGCAGTGAGTTGAGCGGGGGATACAATGAGCAGTACTTC.